The 12 T cell receptor beta chains reported below all come from one sample, sequenced in a study of blood T cell repertoires in COVID-19. Assay: immunoSEQ multiplex PCR; the TCRdb copy retains only in-frame clones and omits some. The repertoire consists of about 90,000 clones, with approximately 80% occurring once and the leading ten covering around 10%. The sequenced material came from peripheral blood. The receptor source for this set is a woman in her seventies with acute or convalescent COVID-19.

CDR3: CASSFARSGRAKKQYF. The CDR3 nucleotides are TGTGCCAGCAGCTTCGCACGTAGCGGGAGGGCTAAGAAGCAGTACTTC. V and J are TRBV11-2 and TRBJ2-7; 11 bases are a match to TRBD2. The CDR3 loop spans 16 amino acids. The germline V gene has CDR1 SGHAT and CDR2 FQNNGV. Unmatched junction bases numbered 12, after V lost 3 bases and J lost 8 bases.

V and J are TRBV6-5 and TRBJ1-3; D might be TRBD1 (5 bases). CDR1 and CDR2 (germline): MNHEY, SVGAGI. Trimming removed 4 bases at V and 0 bases at J, with 10 bases between. The CDR3 consists of 15 residues. The CDR3 loop is CASSSGQSSGNTIYF. Written as DNA, the CDR3 is TGTGCCAGCAGTTCCGGACAAAGCTCTGGAAACACCATATATTTT.

The V gene is TRBV27, the J gene TRBJ2-3; D is ambiguous. CDR1 is MNHEY and CDR2 is SMNVEV in the germline V gene (reference sequence). CDR3 size: 15 residues. Trimming cost V 5 bases and J 3 bases, with 15 bases left between them. This CDR3 is CASSPLLRRTDTQYF. CDR3 nucleotide sequence: TGTGCCAGCAGTCCCCTATTGCGGCGAACAGATACGCAGTATTTT.

This clone was detected only once. This sequence joins TRBV19 and TRBJ2-1, with 8 bases lining up with TRBD2. CDR1 LNHDA and CDR2 SQIVND come from the germline V gene (reference sequence). The CDR3 consists of 16 residues. Trimming at V came to 3 bases and at J to 1 base, leaving 5 bases not matched to a gene. The CDR3 region has the DNA TGTGCCAGTAGTATGTGGAAGCGGGGGTCCTACAATGAGCAGTTCTTC. Translating it yields CASSMWKRGSYNEQFF.

The chain joins TRBV14 to TRBJ2-5; the match to TRBD2 covers 8 bases. Looked up from germline, CDR1 is SGHDN and CDR2 is FVKESK. The ends lost 2 bases at V and 1 base at J; junction bases unmatched: 3. This CDR3 spans 15 amino acids. CDR3 nucleotide sequence: TGTGCCAGCAGCCAAATCGGGGGGGTCCAAGAGACCCAGTACTTC. Its protein product is CASSQIGGVQETQYF.

A single count supports this clone. This chain uses TRBV5-1 with TRBJ2-7; 9 bases agree with TRBD1. V was pared by 3 bases and J by 7 bases, with 8 bases of the junction left unmatched. CDR3 length: 14 residues. The germline V gene encodes CDR1 SGHRS and CDR2 YFSETQ. CDR3 sequence (DNA): TGCGCCAGCAGCTACGGGACAGGGATGTATGAGCAGTACTTC. The encoded protein is CASSYGTGMYEQYF.

V gene TRBV30 combines with J gene TRBJ2-7, with D possibly TRBD2 on 6 matching bases. The CDR3 has 15 amino acids. Between the trimmed V and J ends, which lost 3 bases and 0 bases, there was a span of 15 bases. Germline V gene sequence: CDR1 GTSNPN, CDR2 SVGIG (reference sequence). This chain's CDR3 is CAWRRGLSSSYEQYF. CDR3 in DNA: TGTGCCTGGAGGAGGGGACTTTCAAGCTCCTACGAGCAGTACTTC.

The chain links TRBV9 to TRBJ2-3; TRBD2 aligns across 9 bases. This CDR3 spans 15 amino acids. Germline CDR1 is SGDLS and CDR2 is YYNGEE. Unmatched junction bases numbered 0, after V lost 0 bases and J lost 1 base. The chain's CDR3 is CASSVVAGGTDTQYF. CDR3 bases: TGTGCCAGCAGCGTAGTAGCGGGGGGCACAGATACGCAGTATTTT.

The chain couples TRBV4-2 to TRBJ2-3, with 9 bases matching TRBD1. Germline V gene data show CDR1 as LGHNA and CDR2 as YNFKEQ. This CDR3 comprises 15 residues. Trimming cost V 0 bases and J 8 bases; bases outside gene matches: 6. The CDR3 is CASSQEGATGGTQYF. The DNA of the CDR3 is TGTGCCAGCAGCCAAGAGGGCGCGACAGGGGGTACGCAGTATTTT.

This clone was seen once. The rearrangement joins TRBV7-6 to TRBJ2-2, with 7 nucleotides matching TRBD1. The V gene's germline CDR1 is SGHVS and CDR2 FNYEAQ. The V gene end was trimmed by 6 bases and the J gene end by 6 bases; junction bases not matched to a gene: 7. This CDR3 region has 14 residues. The CDR3 protein is CASRQDRVSGELFF. For the CDR3, the DNA is TGTGCCAGCAGGCAAGACAGGGTCTCCGGGGAGCTGTTTTTT.

J is TRBJ2-7 and V is TRBV9, with D possibly matching TRBD2 (6 bases). Germline CDR1 is SGDLS and CDR2 is YYNGEE. Trimming cost V 0 bases and J 7 bases, with 11 bases left between them. The CDR3 length is 13 residues. The CDR3 loop reads CASSVGLGLEQYF. The CDR3 DNA reads TGTGCCAGCAGCGTAGGGCTAGGACTAGAGCAGTACTTC.

V usage is TRBV12-3 or TRBV12-4 and J usage is TRBJ2-1; 8 bases agree with TRBD1. CDR3 length: 13 residues. Trimming took 6 bases from V and 6 from J; bases not matched to a gene: 4. In DNA, the CDR3 is TGTGCCAGCAGAGACAGGGGTTCCAATGAGCAGTTCTTC. This sequence encodes CASRDRGSNEQFF.